These 25 T cell receptor beta chains came from one sample sequenced in a study of T cell repertoires in cytomegalovirus infection. TCRdb fed the reads into MiXCR, producing one record per CDR3 protein. The table has roughly 200,000 distinct CDR3 sequences, about 18% seen once. The sample comprised CD8+ T cells from PBMCs. The receptors come from a human donor in good health (CMV status not recorded). Some clones in this sample may be carry-over from other donors' samples.

This clonotype was counted only a few times. The chain uses TRBV4-3 and TRBJ2-7; D remains ambiguous. The CDR3 is 14 residues long. Germline V gene sequence: CDR1 LGHNA, CDR2 YSLEER. V was clipped by 0 bases and J by 2 bases, with 8 bases between them. CDR3 sequence reads: CASSQEGETYEQYF. Here the CDR3 DNA reads TGCGCCAGCAGCCAAGAGGGCGAGACCTACGAGCAGTACTTC.

There are a few counts of this clonotype. The V gene is TRBV7-8, the J gene TRBJ2-2; the D is unclear. The CDR3 runs 15 residues. CDR1 is SGHVS, CDR2 FQNEAQ, per germline. V lost 2 bases and J lost 4, with 11 bases in between. CDR3 residues: CASSLRADITGELFF. CDR3 coding DNA: TGTGCCAGCAGCTTAAGGGCAGACATCACCGGGGAGCTGTTTTTT.

The rearrangement links TRBV5-6 to TRBJ1-1; D not resolved. Trimming left V 0 bases short and J 2 bases short, with 11 bases between. Germline CDR1 SGHDT, CDR2 YYEEEE. The length of the CDR3 is 15 residues. CDR3 sequence (DNA): TGTGCCAGCAGCTTGGGGTCGCGGGTTAACACTGAAGCTTTCTTT. This translates into CASSLGSRVNTEAFF.

This clonotype showed up just a few times. This sequence joins TRBV11-2 and TRBJ2-2, with TRBD2 matching 12 bases. The ends lost 3 bases at V and 4 bases at J; junction bases unmatched: 3. The CDR3 sequence is 16 residues long. Germline lookup yields CDR1 SGHAT and CDR2 FQNNGV. The CDR3 is CASSLGGLAGTGELFF. The CDR3 DNA reads TGTGCCAGCAGCTTGGGGGGACTAGCGGGCACCGGGGAGCTGTTTTTT.

This clonotype was detected a few times. The rearrangement uses TRBV6-2 or TRBV6-3 and TRBJ2-5; 9 nucleotides agree with TRBD1. Trimming took 5 bases from V and 5 from J; bases not matched to a gene: 9. Germline CDR1 MNHEY, CDR2 SVGEGT. The CDR3 is made up of 15 amino acids. The CDR3 nucleotides are TGTGCCAGCAGTCTCACAGGGGGCCTGGGTGAGACCCAGTACTTC. Amino acids: CASSLTGGLGETQYF.

This clonotype has only a few counts. The chain uses TRBV5-6 and TRBJ2-5; no definite D call. Per the germline V gene, CDR1 is SGHDT and CDR2 is YYEEEE. This CDR3 has 14 amino acids. V gave up 0 bases and J gave up 0 bases, with 6 bases separating them. CDR3 protein: CASSLVLNQETQYF. Here the CDR3 DNA reads TGTGCCAGCAGCTTGGTACTAAACCAAGAGACCCAGTACTTC.

This clonotype was detected only a few times. The chain recombines TRBV7-6 with TRBJ2-7; 7 bases are shared with TRBD1. Trimming cost V 5 bases and J 5 bases; bases outside gene matches: 9. CDR3 length: 14 amino acids. Germline lookup yields CDR1 SGHVS and CDR2 FNYEAQ. CDR3 residues: CASSPGTVVDEQYF. For the CDR3, the DNA is TGTGCCAGCAGCCCAGGGACAGTGGTCGACGAGCAGTACTTC.

The chain is built from TRBV27 and TRBJ1-2; D not certain. The CDR3 loop spans 13 amino acids. The germline gives CDR1 MNHEY, CDR2 SMNVEV (reference sequence). V lost 3 bases, J lost 7 bases, and 12 bases lay in between. CDR3 nucleotide sequence: TGTGCCAGCAGTTTCCCGGACGGCGTTGGCTACACCTTC. It encodes CASSFPDGVGYTF.

In this sample, this clonotype turned up a few times. The rearrangement uses TRBV15 and TRBJ2-5; 8 nucleotides match TRBD1. The V gene's germline CDR1 is LNHNV and CDR2 YYDKDF (reference sequence). The CDR3 consists of 16 residues. V lost 1 base, J lost 2 bases, and 6 bases stayed unmatched. CDR3 region: CATSRVPNRGQETQYF. CDR3 in DNA: TGTGCCACCAGCAGAGTGCCGAACAGGGGGCAAGAGACCCAGTACTTC.

The rearrangement joins TRBV28 to TRBJ1-5; D might be TRBD1 (6 bases). Germline assignment: CDR1 MDHEN and CDR2 SYDVKM. The CDR3 spans 16 residues. Trimming pared 7 bases from V and 3 bases from J, leaving 19 bases between. The CDR3 sequence is CASIPSGTGLNQPQHF. In DNA form, the CDR3 reads TGTGCCAGCATCCCCTCGGGAACAGGGCTCAATCAGCCCCAGCATTTT.

The J gene is TRBJ1-4, the V gene TRBV4-2; perhaps TRBD1 as D (6 bases). Trimming removed 0 bases at V and 8 bases at J, with 19 bases between. In germline, CDR1 is LGHNA, CDR2 YNFKEQ. The CDR3 length is 17 residues. As DNA, the CDR3 is TGTGCCAGCAGCCAAGACTTCCCTGCAGGGGTGAACGAAAAACTGTTTTTT. This sequence encodes CASSQDFPAGVNEKLFF.

This clonotype was counted a few times. V and J are TRBV27 and TRBJ1-1; D gene ambiguous. The CDR3 totals 14 residues. Germline-derived CDR1 and CDR2 are MNHEY and SMNVEV (reference sequence). V was pared by 2 bases and J by 1 base, with 8 bases between. For the CDR3, the DNA is TGTGCCAGCAGTTTACAGGTCACGAACACTGAAGCTTTCTTT. The encoded protein is CASSLQVTNTEAFF.

This clonotype was counted a few times. The J gene is TRBJ2-1, the V gene TRBV6-5; D is ambiguous. Germline CDR1 MNHEY, CDR2 SVGAGI. CDR3 length: 15 amino acids. V lost 2 bases and J 4 bases, leaving 12 bases between the germline ends. The CDR3 is CASSYTKLLYNEQFF. In DNA form, the CDR3 reads TGTGCCAGCAGTTACACCAAATTACTTTACAATGAGCAGTTCTTC.

This clonotype was seen only a few times. The chain uses TRBV12-3 or TRBV12-4 and TRBJ1-2; D uncertain. CDR3 length: 13 amino acids. V was clipped by 5 bases and J by 4 bases, with 11 bases between them. The CDR3 loop reads CASSPDGRYGYTF. The CDR3 DNA reads as TGTGCCAGCAGTCCGGACGGGCGCTATGGCTACACCTTC.

This clonotype was found a few times. The V gene is TRBV10-3, the J gene TRBJ2-2; 8 positions agree with TRBD2. CDR1 ENHRY and CDR2 SYGVKD come from the germline V gene. The CDR3 consists of 18 residues. The junction had 13 bases not matched to a gene; V was cut back by 7 bases and J by 0 bases. The DNA of the CDR3 is TGTGCCATCAATGGCGGCCTCGGGGGGGCGACGAACACCGGGGAGCTGTTTTTT. Residues: CAINGGLGGATNTGELFF.

This clonotype was detected ten times or more. The V call is TRBV5-1, the J call TRBJ2-1; the match to TRBD2 covers 8 bases. The CDR3 runs 17 residues. V trimming: 4 bases; J trimming: 0 bases; junction bases outside the gene matches: 9. CDR1 and CDR2 from the germline V gene are SGHRS and YFSETQ. In nucleotides, the CDR3 is TGCGCCAGCAGCGGATTAACTAGCGGCTTCTCCTACAATGAGCAGTTCTTC. This encodes CASSGLTSGFSYNEQFF. The full variable domain, rest sourced from reference TRBV5-1 and TRBJ2-1, is KAGVTQTPRYLIKTRGQQVTLSCSPISGHRSVSWYQQTPGQGLQFLFEYFSETQRNKGNFPGRFSGRQFSNSRSEMNVSTLELGDSALYLCASSGLTSGFSYNEQFFGPGTRLTVL.

V is TRBV15 and J is TRBJ1-1, with 9 bases that match TRBD1. V lost 4 bases, J lost 0 bases, and 3 bases stayed unmatched. The CDR3 runs 15 residues. Germline CDR1 is LNHNV and CDR2 is YYDKDF (reference sequence). Here the CDR3 reads CATSTGTGLNTEAFF. In nucleotides, the CDR3 is TGTGCCACCAGCACGGGGACAGGGCTGAACACTGAAGCTTTCTTT.

This clonotype turned up a few times. This sequence joins TRBV20-1 and TRBJ2-7; no firm D call. CDR1 is DFQATT, CDR2 SNEGSKA, per germline (reference sequence). The germline V and J ends were trimmed by 5 bases and 4 bases, with 15 bases remaining between them. The length of the CDR3 is 13 residues. The CDR3 sequence: CSAPQTGWYEQYF. In DNA, the CDR3 is TGCAGTGCTCCCCAGACTGGCTGGTACGAGCAGTACTTC.

The rearrangement links TRBV7-8 to TRBJ2-6, with D possibly matching TRBD1 (5 bases). V lost 3 bases, J lost 2 bases, and 8 bases lay in between. Germline CDR1 is SGHVS and CDR2 is FQNEAQ. The length of the CDR3 is 15 residues. The CDR3: CASSFYRTGANVLTF. The CDR3 DNA sequence: TGTGCCAGCAGCTTCTACAGGACTGGGGCCAACGTCCTGACTTTC.

This clonotype came up a few times. The chain carries TRBV5-6 and TRBJ2-5; no clear D gene. Trimming stripped 2 bases from V and 3 bases from J, with 8 bases between. The CDR3 has 13 amino acids. CDR1 and CDR2 from the germline V gene are SGHDT and YYEEEE. This CDR3 reads CASSFPAEETQYF. CDR3 bases: TGTGCCAGCAGCTTTCCGGCAGAAGAGACCCAGTACTTC.

The V call is TRBV28, the J call TRBJ2-7; D might be TRBD1 (6 bases). V was trimmed by 5 bases and J by 2 bases, leaving 10 bases between them. Germline V gives CDR1 MDHEN, CDR2 SYDVKM. The CDR3 runs 13 residues. CDR3 sequence (DNA): TGTGCCAGCAGTAAAGGGACACCCTACGAGCAGTACTTC. Protein: CASSKGTPYEQYF.

This clonotype was picked up a small number of times. CDR3 residues: CASRQPVGPPGTDTQYF. CDR3 sequence (DNA): TGTGCCAGCAGGCAGCCGGTTGGGCCCCCGGGGACAGATACGCAGTATTTT. The chain joins TRBV7-9 to TRBJ2-3, with D tentatively TRBD2 (5 bases). CDR3 length equals 17 residues. Germline V gives CDR1 SEHNR, CDR2 FQNEAQ (reference sequence). Trimming left V 6 bases short and J 3 bases short, with 22 bases between.

The V and J genes are TRBV27 and TRBJ2-1, with 10 bases aligning to TRBD2. Unmatched junction bases numbered 2, after V lost 2 bases and J lost 4 bases. CDR1 and CDR2 (germline): MNHEY, SMNVEV (reference sequence). This CDR3 contains 15 residues. The chain's CDR3 is CASSLGSGGYNEQFF. Written as DNA, the CDR3 is TGTGCCAGCAGTTTAGGTAGCGGGGGGTACAATGAGCAGTTCTTC.

This clonotype was seen only a few times. The chain is built from TRBV28 and TRBJ2-1, with D tentatively TRBD2 (5 bases). Germline lookup yields CDR1 MDHEN and CDR2 SYDVKM. Trimming took off 2 bases at V and 0 bases at J, with 14 bases between the two ends. The CDR3 is 17 amino acids. The CDR3 coding sequence is TGTGCCAGCAGTTTAAACCCACTAGACCTCTCCTACAATGAGCAGTTCTTC. Amino acid sequence: CASSLNPLDLSYNEQFF.

At least ten counts were recorded for this clonotype. V usage is TRBV7-2 and J usage is TRBJ2-6, with TRBD2 as a possible D gene (5 bases). V lost 4 bases to trimming and J lost 0 bases, with 19 bases between them. The CDR3 covers 19 residues. Per the germline V gene, CDR1 is SGHTA and CDR2 is FQGNSA. DNA of the CDR3: TGTGCCAGCAGCTCCTCCCGGTCGGGGTCCCTCTCTGGGGCCAACGTCCTGACTTTC. The encoded protein is CASSSSRSGSLSGANVLTF.